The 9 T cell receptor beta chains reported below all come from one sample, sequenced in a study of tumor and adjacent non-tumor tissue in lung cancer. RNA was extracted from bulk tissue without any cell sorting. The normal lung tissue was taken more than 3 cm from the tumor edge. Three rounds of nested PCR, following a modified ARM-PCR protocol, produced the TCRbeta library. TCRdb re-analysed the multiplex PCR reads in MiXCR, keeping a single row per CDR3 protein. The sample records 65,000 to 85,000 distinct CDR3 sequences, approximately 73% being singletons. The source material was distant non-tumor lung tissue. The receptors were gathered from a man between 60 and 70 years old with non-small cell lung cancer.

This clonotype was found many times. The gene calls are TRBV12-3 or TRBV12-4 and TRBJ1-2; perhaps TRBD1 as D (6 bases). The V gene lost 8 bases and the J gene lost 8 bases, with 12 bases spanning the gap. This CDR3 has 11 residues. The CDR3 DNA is TGTGCCAGCTGGGGCAGGGGAGGCTACACCTTC. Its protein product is CASWGRGGYTF.

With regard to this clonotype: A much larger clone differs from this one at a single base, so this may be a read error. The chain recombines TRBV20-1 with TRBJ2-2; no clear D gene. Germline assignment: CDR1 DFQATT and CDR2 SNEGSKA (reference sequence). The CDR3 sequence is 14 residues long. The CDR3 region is CSARGPSNTRELFF. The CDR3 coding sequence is TGCAGTGCTAGAGGACCCTCGAACACCAGGGAGCTGTTTTTT.

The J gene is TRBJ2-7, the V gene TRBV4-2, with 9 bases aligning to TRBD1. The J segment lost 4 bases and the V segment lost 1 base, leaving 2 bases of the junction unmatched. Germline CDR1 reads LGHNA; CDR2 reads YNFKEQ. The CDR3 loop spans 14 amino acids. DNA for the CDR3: TGTGCCAGCAGCCAAGGGACAGGGGATTACGAGCAGTACTTC. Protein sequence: CASSQGTGDYEQYF.

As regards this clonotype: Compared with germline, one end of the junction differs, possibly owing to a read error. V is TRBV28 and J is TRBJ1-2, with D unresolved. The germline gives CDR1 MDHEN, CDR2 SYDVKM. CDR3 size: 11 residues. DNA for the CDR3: TGCGCCAGCAGATGGGTAGGAGGCTACACCTTC. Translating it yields CASRWVGGYTF.

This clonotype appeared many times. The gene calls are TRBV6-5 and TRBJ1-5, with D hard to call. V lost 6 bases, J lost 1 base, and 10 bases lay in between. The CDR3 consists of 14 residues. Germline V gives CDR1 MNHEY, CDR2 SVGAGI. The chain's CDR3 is CASRGAWSNQPQHF. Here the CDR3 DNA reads TGTGCCAGCAGAGGTGCTTGGAGCAATCAGCCCCAGCATTTT.

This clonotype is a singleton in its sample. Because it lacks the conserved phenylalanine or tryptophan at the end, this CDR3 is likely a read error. CDR3 in amino acids: CAKSLNQLAGLGEQFY. CDR3 sequence (DNA): TGTGCCAAAAGCCTCAACCAACTAGCGGGGTTAGGTGAGCAGTTCTAC. The chain recombines TRBV11-3 with TRBJ2-1; 10 nucleotides align to TRBD2. Germline CDR1 reads SGHNT; CDR2 reads YENEEA. The junction had 18 bases not matched to a gene; V was cut back by 10 bases and J by 9 bases. CDR3 length: 16 residues.

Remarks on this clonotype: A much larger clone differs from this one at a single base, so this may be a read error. CDR3 sequence reads: CASSDVGDGYEQYF. For the CDR3, the DNA is TGTGCCAGCAGTGATGTGGGAGATGGCTACGAGCAGTACTTC. This chain links TRBV2 with TRBJ2-7, with a weak D call TRBD2 (5 bases). The CDR3 is 14 amino acids. V lost 3 bases to trimming and J lost 3 bases, with 12 bases between them. Germline CDR1 is SNHLY and CDR2 is FYNNEI.

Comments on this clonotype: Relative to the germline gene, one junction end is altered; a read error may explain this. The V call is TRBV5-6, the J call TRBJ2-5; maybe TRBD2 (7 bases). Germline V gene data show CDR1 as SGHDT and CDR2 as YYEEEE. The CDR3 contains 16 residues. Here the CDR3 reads CASSSGGTHRVGAHYF. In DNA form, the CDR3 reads TGTGCCAGCAGCTCGGGGGGCACACACAGGGTGGGGGCCCATTACTTC. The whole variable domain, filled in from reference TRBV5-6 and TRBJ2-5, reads DAGVTQSPTHLIKTRGQQVTLRCSPKSGHDTVSWYQQALGQGPQFIFQYYEEEERQRGNFPDRFSGHQFPNYSSELNVNALLLGDSALYLCASSSGGTHRVGAHYFGPGTRLLVL.

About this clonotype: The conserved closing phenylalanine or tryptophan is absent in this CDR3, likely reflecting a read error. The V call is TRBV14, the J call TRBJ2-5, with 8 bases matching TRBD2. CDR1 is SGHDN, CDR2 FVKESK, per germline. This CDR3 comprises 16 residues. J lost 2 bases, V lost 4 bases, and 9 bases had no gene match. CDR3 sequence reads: CASSRWTSCRQETQYL. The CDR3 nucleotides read TGTGCCAGCAGCCGCTGGACTAGCTGTAGGCAAGAGACCCAGTACCTC.